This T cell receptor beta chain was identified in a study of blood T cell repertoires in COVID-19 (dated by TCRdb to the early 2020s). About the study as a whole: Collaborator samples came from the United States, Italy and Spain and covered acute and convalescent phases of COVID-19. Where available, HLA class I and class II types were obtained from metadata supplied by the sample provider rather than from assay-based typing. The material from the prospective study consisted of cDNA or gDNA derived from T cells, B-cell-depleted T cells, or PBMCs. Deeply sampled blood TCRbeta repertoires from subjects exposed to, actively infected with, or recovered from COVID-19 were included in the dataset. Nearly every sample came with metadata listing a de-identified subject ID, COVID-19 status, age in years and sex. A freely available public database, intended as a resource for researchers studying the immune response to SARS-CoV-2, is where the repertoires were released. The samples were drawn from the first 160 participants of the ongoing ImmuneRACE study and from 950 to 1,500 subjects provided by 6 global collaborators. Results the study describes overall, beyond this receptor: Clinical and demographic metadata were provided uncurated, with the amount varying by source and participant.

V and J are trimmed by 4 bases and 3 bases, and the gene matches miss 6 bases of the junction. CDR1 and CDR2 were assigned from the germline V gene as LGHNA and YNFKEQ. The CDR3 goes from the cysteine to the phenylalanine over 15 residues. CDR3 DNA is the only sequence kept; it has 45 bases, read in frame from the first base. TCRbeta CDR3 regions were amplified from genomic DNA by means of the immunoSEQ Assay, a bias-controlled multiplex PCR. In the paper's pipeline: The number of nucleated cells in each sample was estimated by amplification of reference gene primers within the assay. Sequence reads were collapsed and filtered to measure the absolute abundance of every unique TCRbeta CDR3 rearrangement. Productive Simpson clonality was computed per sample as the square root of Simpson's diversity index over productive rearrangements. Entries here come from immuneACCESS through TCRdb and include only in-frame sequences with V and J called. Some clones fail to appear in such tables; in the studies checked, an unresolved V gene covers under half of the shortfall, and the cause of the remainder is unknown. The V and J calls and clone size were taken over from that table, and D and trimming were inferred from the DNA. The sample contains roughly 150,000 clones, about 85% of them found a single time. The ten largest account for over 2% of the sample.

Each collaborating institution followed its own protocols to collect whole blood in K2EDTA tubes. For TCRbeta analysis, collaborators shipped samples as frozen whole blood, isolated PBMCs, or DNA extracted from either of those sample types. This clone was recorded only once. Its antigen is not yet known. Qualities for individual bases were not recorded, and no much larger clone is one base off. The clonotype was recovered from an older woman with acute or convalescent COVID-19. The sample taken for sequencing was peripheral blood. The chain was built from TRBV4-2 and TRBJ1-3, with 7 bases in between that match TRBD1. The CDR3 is CASSRSTGLGNTIYF. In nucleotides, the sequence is TGTGCCAGCAGCCGCTCGACAGGGCTTGGAAACACCATATATTTT.